The rows below give T cell receptor beta chains drawn from one sample of a study of blood T cells in healthy people across ages. A single record per CDR3 protein comes from TCRdb applying MiXCR to the 5' RACE reads. Of 800,000 to 950,000 distinct CDR3 sequences detected, about 28% appear once; the ten largest clones hold 10% to 13%. These data are also associated with another study on T cells of mothers and their children.

Sequences were obtained from blood. All receptors come from a woman between 35 and 50 years old in good health. Each CDR3 is given with its conserved first and last residue. Each record gives: clone size, D gene, V gene, J gene, CDR3 protein, CDR3 DNA. D genes are given only for firm matches. Clone sizes are given selectively: once, few, many, or a class where the clone is expanded.

size: few
D: -
V: TRBV29-1
J: TRBJ1-1
CDR3: CSARPHGMNTEAFF
DNA: TGCAGCGCCCGGCCCCACGGGATGAACACTGAAGCTTTCTTT

size: -
D: -
V: TRBV4-3
J: TRBJ1-2
CDR3: CASSQDRGGGLSTF
DNA: TGCGCCAGCAGCCAAGATCGGGGTGGAGGGCTGTCCACCTTC

size: -
D: -
V: TRBV9
J: TRBJ2-1
CDR3: CASSVEFLGGDEQFF
DNA: TGTGCCAGCAGCGTAGAGTTTTTGGGGGGCGATGAGCAGTTCTTC

size: -
D: -
V: TRBV7-2
J: TRBJ2-1
CDR3: CASSVAVGLYNEQFF
DNA: TGTGCCAGCAGTGTAGCGGTGGGATTATACAATGAGCAGTTCTTC

size: many
D: -
V: TRBV6-6
J: TRBJ2-7
CDR3: CASSYSAQSYEQYF
DNA: TGTGCCAGCAGTTACTCGGCACAGTCCTACGAGCAGTACTTC

size: few
D: -
V: TRBV27
J: TRBJ2-7
CDR3: CASSSGTQGFEQYF
DNA: TGTGCCAGCAGTTCCGGGACTCAGGGTTTCGAGCAGTACTTC

size: few
D: -
V: TRBV7-2
J: TRBJ1-2
CDR3: CASSLGIANYGYTF
DNA: TGTGCCAGCAGCTTAGGGATAGCTAACTATGGCTACACCTTC

size: few
D: TRBD1
V: TRBV18
J: TRBJ2-5
CDR3: CASSPNTGGRETQYF
DNA: TGTGCCAGCTCCCCGAACACAGGGGGAAGGGAGACCCAGTACTTC

size: -
D: TRBD2
V: TRBV7-2
J: TRBJ2-3
CDR3: CASRTSGGAPTQYF
DNA: TGTGCCAGCAGGACTAGCGGGGGGGCCCCTACGCAGTATTTT

size: -
D: -
V: TRBV20-1
J: TRBJ2-4
CDR3: CSVGGGVMQYF
DNA: TGCAGTGTGGGGGGCGGAGTAATGCAGTACTTC

size: few
D: TRBD1
V: TRBV6-6
J: TRBJ1-6
CDR3: CASSDRQGNTNSPLHF
DNA: TGTGCCAGCAGTGACAGACAGGGGAACACTAATTCACCCCTCCACTTT

size: many
D: -
V: TRBV7-6
J: TRBJ1-2
CDR3: CASSPGSASYGYTF
DNA: TGTGCCAGCAGCCCCGGGTCTGCGTCCTATGGCTACACCTTC

size: -
D: -
V: TRBV5-5
J: TRBJ1-1
CDR3: CASSLKTGRIMHTEAFF
DNA: TGTGCCAGCAGCCTTAAAACAGGGAGGATTATGCACACTGAAGCTTTCTTT

size: -
D: TRBD1
V: TRBV2
J: TRBJ1-2
CDR3: CASSEAPGTAKTDNYGYTF
DNA: TGTGCCAGCAGTGAAGCGCCGGGGACAGCCAAAACCGATAACTATGGCTACACCTTC

size: few
D: -
V: TRBV5-1
J: TRBJ2-7
CDR3: CASSLGWNSDEQYF
DNA: TGCGCCAGCAGCCTAGGTTGGAATTCAGACGAGCAGTACTTC

size: -
D: -
V: TRBV2
J: TRBJ2-1
CDR3: CASRNRDEQFF
DNA: TGTGCCAGCCGAAATAGGGATGAGCAGTTCTTC

size: few
D: -
V: TRBV3-1
J: TRBJ1-1
CDR3: CASTTLLGANTEAFF
DNA: TGTGCCAGCACCACACTCTTAGGGGCGAACACTGAAGCTTTCTTT

size: many
D: TRBD1
V: TRBV5-1
J: TRBJ1-2
CDR3: CASSPGGDPLGGYTF
DNA: TGCGCCAGCAGTCCAGGGGGCGACCCCCTTGGTGGCTACACCTTC

size: few
D: -
V: TRBV7-3
J: TRBJ1-1
CDR3: CASSPSSTVGDTEAFF
DNA: TGTGCCAGCAGTCCCTCGTCAACAGTAGGGGACACTGAAGCTTTCTTT

size: few
D: TRBD1
V: TRBV28
J: TRBJ2-1
CDR3: CASSSAGTDYNEQFF
DNA: TGTGCCAGCAGTTCCGCCGGGACAGACTACAATGAGCAGTTCTTC

size: medium-sized
D: -
V: TRBV7-9
J: TRBJ2-7
CDR3: CASRDTLTYEQYF
DNA: TGTGCCAGCAGGGACACTTTAACCTACGAGCAGTACTTC

size: many
D: -
V: TRBV9
J: TRBJ2-1
CDR3: CASSVGGGANNEQFF
DNA: TGTGCCAGCAGCGTAGGCGGCGGGGCCAACAATGAGCAGTTCTTC

size: once
D: -
V: TRBV3-1
J: TRBJ1-1
CDR3: CASSRFTGGTEAFF
DNA: TGTGCCAGCAGCCGATTCACCGGAGGCACTGAAGCTTTCTTT

size: few
D: TRBD1
V: TRBV28
J: TRBJ2-2
CDR3: CASSVPGQGSIGELFF
DNA: TGTGCCAGCAGTGTACCGGGACAGGGGTCCATCGGGGAGCTGTTTTTT

size: -
D: -
V: TRBV6-1
J: TRBJ1-4
CDR3: CASREINEKLFF
DNA: TGTGCCAGCAGAGAGATAAATGAAAAACTGTTTTTT

size: few
D: TRBD2
V: TRBV10-3
J: TRBJ2-3
CDR3: CAIRERGGGADTQYF
DNA: TGTGCCATCAGAGAGCGGGGGGGAGGCGCAGATACGCAGTATTTT

size: -
D: TRBD2
V: TRBV6-6
J: TRBJ2-7
CDR3: CASSYSTSGGPDF
DNA: TGTGCCAGCAGTTACTCCACTAGCGGGGGGCCAGACTTC

size: -
D: -
V: TRBV28
J: TRBJ1-4
CDR3: CVSSLFSSEKLFF
DNA: TGTGTCAGCAGTCTTTTTAGCTCTGAAAAACTGTTTTTT

size: many
D: -
V: TRBV20-1
J: TRBJ2-7
CDR3: CSATEGSYEQYF
DNA: TGCAGTGCTACTGAGGGTTCCTACGAGCAGTACTTC

size: many
D: -
V: TRBV29-1
J: TRBJ2-7
CDR3: CSALQGRYEQYF
DNA: TGCAGCGCTTTACAGGGTCGCTACGAGCAGTACTTC

size: few
D: -
V: TRBV7-2
J: TRBJ2-4
CDR3: CASSLAGSKNIQYF
DNA: TGTGCCAGCAGCTTAGCGGGGTCCAAAAACATTCAGTACTTC

size: -
D: -
V: TRBV4-1
J: TRBJ2-3
CDR3: CASSRILLPDTQYF
DNA: TGCGCCAGCAGCCGGATCCTCCTCCCAGATACGCAGTATTTT

size: few
D: -
V: TRBV6-2/TRBV6-3
J: TRBJ2-3
CDR3: CASSFPRTGGREDTQYF
DNA: TGTGCCAGCAGTTTCCCTCGTACCGGGGGGCGAGAGGATACGCAGTATTTT

size: few
D: -
V: TRBV5-1
J: TRBJ1-4
CDR3: CASRKGEANEKLFF
DNA: TGCGCCAGCAGGAAAGGGGAGGCTAATGAAAAACTGTTTTTT

size: few
D: -
V: TRBV11-2
J: TRBJ2-3
CDR3: CASSPPGLTDTQYF
DNA: TGTGCCAGCAGCCCCCCTGGTTTGACAGATACGCAGTATTTT

size: -
D: -
V: TRBV6-2/TRBV6-3
J: TRBJ1-2
CDR3: CASRLLNYGYTF
DNA: TGTGCCAGCAGACTTCTTAACTATGGCTACACCTTC

size: many
D: TRBD2
V: TRBV4-1
J: TRBJ2-7
CDR3: CASSQDGGVFTYEQYF
DNA: TGCGCCAGCAGCCAAGATGGGGGGGTCTTCACCTACGAGCAGTACTTC

size: few
D: TRBD2
V: TRBV7-3
J: TRBJ2-1
CDR3: CASSLRGVYNEQFF
DNA: TGTGCCAGCAGCTTACGGGGGGTCTACAATGAGCAGTTCTTC

size: -
D: TRBD1
V: TRBV4-1
J: TRBJ2-7
CDR3: CASSQDFSISSGGAGEQYF
DNA: TGCGCCAGCAGCCAAGATTTCTCAATTTCCTCAGGGGGCGCGGGGGAGCAGTACTTC

size: many
D: TRBD1
V: TRBV5-4
J: TRBJ2-7
CDR3: CASSSYRGPYEQYF
DNA: TGTGCCAGCAGCTCCTACAGGGGCCCCTACGAGCAGTACTTC

size: -
D: TRBD2
V: TRBV6-1
J: TRBJ2-1
CDR3: CASSELAGGQETQFF
DNA: TGTGCCAGCAGTGAACTGGCGGGGGGTCAAGAGACCCAGTTCTTC

size: few
D: -
V: TRBV29-1
J: TRBJ1-3
CDR3: CSARTSGNTIYF
DNA: TGCAGCGCGCGGACATCTGGAAACACCATATATTTT

size: few
D: TRBD1
V: TRBV10-3
J: TRBJ1-1
CDR3: CAISDHGQGEWPEAFF
DNA: TGTGCCATCAGTGATCACGGACAGGGGGAATGGCCTGAAGCTTTCTTT

size: -
D: TRBD1
V: TRBV12-3/TRBV12-4
J: TRBJ1-2
CDR3: CASSLAHRGLLKTNHGYTF
DNA: TGTGCCAGCAGTTTAGCGCACAGGGGGCTATTGAAGACTAACCATGGCTACACCTTC

size: few
D: TRBD2
V: TRBV7-9
J: TRBJ2-3
CDR3: CASRLQRGGPADTQYF
DNA: TGTGCCAGCCGTCTCCAGCGGGGGGGACCCGCAGATACGCAGTATTTT

size: many
D: TRBD2
V: TRBV15
J: TRBJ2-5
CDR3: CATSRDLASGGALRETQYF
DNA: TGTGCCACCAGCAGAGATCTGGCTAGCGGGGGGGCCTTAAGAGAGACCCAGTACTTC

size: -
D: -
V: TRBV5-6
J: TRBJ2-7
CDR3: CASNLAVRTSDSYEQYF
DNA: TGTGCCAGCAACTTGGCCGTCAGGACGTCTGATTCCTACGAGCAGTACTTC

size: many
D: TRBD1
V: TRBV12-3/TRBV12-4
J: TRBJ1-5
CDR3: CASSRDSRNQPQHF
DNA: TGTGCCAGCAGTCGGGACAGTCGCAATCAGCCCCAGCATTTT

size: few
D: TRBD2
V: TRBV18
J: TRBJ2-3
CDR3: CASSPTSGGALFGADTQYF
DNA: TGTGCCAGCTCACCCACTAGCGGGGGGGCGCTGTTTGGTGCAGATACGCAGTATTTT

size: once
D: -
V: TRBV29-1
J: TRBJ2-3
CDR3: CSVGRGMMDTQYF
DNA: TGCAGCGTTGGACGGGGGATGATGGATACGCAGTATTTT

size: -
D: TRBD1
V: TRBV20-1
J: TRBJ1-3
CDR3: CSARDQGVHGGNTIYF
DNA: TGCAGTGCTAGAGATCAGGGGGTGCACGGTGGAAACACCATATATTTT

size: many
D: TRBD1
V: TRBV27
J: TRBJ2-1
CDR3: CASSPSISRDRFNEQFF
DNA: TGTGCCAGCAGTCCTTCAATTTCCCGGGACAGGTTCAATGAGCAGTTCTTC

size: many
D: TRBD1
V: TRBV4-3
J: TRBJ2-7
CDR3: CASSQERQGASYEQYF
DNA: TGCGCCAGCAGCCAAGAAAGACAGGGAGCGTCCTACGAGCAGTACTTC

size: few
D: -
V: TRBV29-1
J: TRBJ1-1
CDR3: CSARRGSEAFF
DNA: TGCAGCGCCCGACGGGGTAGTGAAGCTTTCTTT

size: -
D: -
V: TRBV27
J: TRBJ1-1
CDR3: CASSRLLNTEAFF
DNA: TGTGCCAGCAGCCGACTGTTGAACACTGAAGCTTTCTTT